The text below deals with one T cell receptor beta chain. The table came from immunoSEQ multiplex PCR; TCRdb's copy has only in-frame clones and leaves some out. Among about 440,000 clones listed, about 83% were seen once. These data are taken from a study of Ad26.COV2.S vaccination and SARS-CoV-2 variants. In the study overall: The COV1001 Ad26.COV2.S trial arm included the donor.

Treatment: over 15 received Ad26.COV2.S at low or high dose, single or two shots; about five received placebo; per-sample allocation not given. Sample collection was performed on day 63 after the first vaccine or placebo injection. Trimming cost V 7 bases and J 3 bases, with 12 bases left between them. CDR3 length: 12 amino acids. Per the germline V gene, CDR1 is SQVTM and CDR2 is ANQGSEA. The rearrangement links TRBV29-1 to TRBJ1-1; tentatively, D is TRBD1 (6 bases). The sequences come from peripheral blood, collected in a trial of Ad26.COV2.S vaccine versus placebo. The TCR was taken from a person between 18 and 65 years old who received the Ad26.COV2.S COVID-19 vaccine or a placebo. This chain's CDR3 is CSGGQWDTEAFF. The CDR3 bases are TGCAGCGGGGGGCAGTGGGACACTGAAGCTTTCTTT.